Below, 8 T cell receptor beta chains from the same sample are listed, as sequenced in a study of OX40 agonist ivuxolimab in advanced cancers. Profiling relied on immunoSEQ multiplex PCR, and the TCRdb table lists in-frame clones only, not all of them. The table shows approximately 76,000 clones, with more than 90% occurring only once. Sequencing was performed on CD4+ or CD8+ T cells sorted from blood, taken in a trial of the OX40 agonist ivuxolimab. The receptors here all came from an adult with an advanced solid tumor such as melanoma, head and neck, liver or kidney cancer.

The genes are TRBV7-9 and TRBJ2-7; D is unclear. The V gene's germline CDR1 is SEHNR and CDR2 FQNEAQ (reference sequence). The CDR3 is made up of 13 amino acids. V lost 4 bases and J lost 0, with 7 bases in between. The CDR3 nucleotides are TGTGCCAGCAGCTCCGAATCCTCCTACGAGCAGTACTTC. Its protein is CASSSESSYEQYF.

The genes are TRBV19 and TRBJ1-1; no clear D gene. The CDR3 is made up of 14 amino acids. Germline CDR1 and CDR2: LNHDA and SQIVND (reference sequence). Trimming removed 3 bases from V and 3 bases from J, with 11 bases in between. The CDR3, as DNA: TGTGCCAGTAGTATGGGCGGGGATTACACTGAAGCTTTCTTT. As protein: CASSMGGDYTEAFF.

V gene TRBV7-2 combines with J gene TRBJ2-3, with D perhaps matching TRBD2 (7 bases). Germline CDR1 is SGHTA and CDR2 is FQGNSA. With 5 bases removed from V and 3 bases from J, the gap between germline ends came to 18 bases. CDR3 length equals 16 residues. The CDR3 coding sequence is TGTGCCAGCAGCCTAAGGGGGGGCGGGACAACAGATACGCAGTATTTT. Its translation: CASSLRGGGTTDTQYF.

The V and J genes are TRBV5-5 and TRBJ2-7; 8 bases line up with TRBD1. J was trimmed by 2 bases and V by 2 bases; bases with no gene match: 6. Germline V gives CDR1 SGHKS, CDR2 YYEKEE (reference sequence). The CDR3 runs 15 residues. CDR3 region: CASSLTPGQAYEQYF. The DNA for the CDR3 is TGTGCCAGCAGCTTAACCCCGGGACAGGCCTACGAGCAGTACTTC.

This clone is medium-sized in the sample. CDR3 bases: TGTGCCAGCAGCTCAATAGACAGGGAGACCGGGGAGCTGTTTTTT. It codes for CASSSIDRETGELFF. The chain links TRBV7-9 to TRBJ2-2, with TRBD1 matching 7 bases. The V segment lost 4 bases and the J segment 5 bases; nucleotides outside the gene matches: 7. The CDR3 extends over 15 amino acids. Germline CDR1 and CDR2: SEHNR and FQNEAQ (reference sequence).

The CDR3 here is CASSQVGSTEAFF. DNA for the CDR3: TGTGCCAGCAGCCAAGTAGGGAGCACTGAAGCTTTCTTT. The chain recombines TRBV14 with TRBJ1-1; D is uncertain. The ends were cut back, 1 base at V and 4 bases at J, with 7 bases in the middle. Per the germline V gene, CDR1 is SGHDN and CDR2 is FVKESK. CDR3 length: 13 amino acids. Using reference TRBV14 and TRBJ1-1 for the parts outside the CDR3, the full variable domain is EAGVTQFPSHSVIEKGQTVTLRCDPISGHDNLYWYRRVMGKEIKFLLHFVKESKQDESGMPNNRFLAERTGGTYSTLKVQPAELEDSGVYFCASSQVGSTEAFFGQGTRLTVV.

J is TRBJ1-4 and V is TRBV4-3; D call uncertain. Germline V gene sequence: CDR1 LGHNA, CDR2 YSLEER. The V end lost 3 bases, the J end lost 3 bases, and 17 bases lay between the germline ends. The CDR3 loop spans 17 amino acids. The CDR3 nucleotides read TGCGCCAGCAGCCAGGGCCTCAGGTGGGCGGCTAATGAAAAACTGTTTTTT. This translates into CASSQGLRWAANEKLFF.

The chain has TRBV11-2 and TRBJ2-1; D call uncertain. Germline CDR1 SGHAT, CDR2 FQNNGV. The CDR3 length is 13 residues. V lost 6 bases to trimming and J lost 6 bases, with 12 bases between them. As DNA, the CDR3 is TGTGCCAGCAGTCAAACTCTGCCCAATGAGCAGTTCTTC. This codes for CASSQTLPNEQFF.